Shown below are 18 T cell receptor beta chains from a single sample sequenced in a study of cytomegalovirus exposure and HLA in healthy donors. PCR amplification relied on 60 Vbeta primers (plus 13 Jbeta primers). Using immunoSEQ multiplex PCR, the repertoire was profiled, and TCRdb retains in-frame clones only, with some absent. The sample contains fewer than 140,000 clones, about 75% of which appear only once. Sequencing used PBMCs. These TCRs come from a male donor in good health and CMV-seropositive.

V is TRBV29-1 and J is TRBJ1-1; D is uncertain. Germline CDR1 is SQVTM and CDR2 is ANQGSEA. This CDR3 is 10 amino acids long. Trimming cost V 8 bases and J 4 bases, with 8 bases left between them. CDR3 residues: CSFEGTEAFF. CDR3 DNA: TGCAGCTTCGAGGGCACTGAAGCTTTCTTT.

J is TRBJ1-6 and V is TRBV15, with 9 bases matching TRBD1. Germline CDR1 is LNHNV and CDR2 is YYDKDF (reference sequence). The CDR3 covers 15 residues. V dropped 5 bases and J dropped 8; count of bases not matched to a gene: 7. Here the CDR3 DNA reads TGTGCCACCAGCCGCACGGACAGGGGTGATTCACCCCTCCACTTT. Translation: CATSRTDRGDSPLHF.

The chain has TRBV4-1 and TRBJ2-7, with a tentative D call TRBD1 (6 bases). V lost 3 bases and J 3 bases, leaving 15 bases between the germline ends. Germline CDR1 reads MGHRA; CDR2 reads YSYEKL. This CDR3 region has 15 residues. CDR3 nucleotides: TGCGCCAGCAGCCACTCGGACAGCAGGAACTACGAGCAGTACTTC. Residues: CASSHSDSRNYEQYF.

The rearrangement uses TRBV6-5 and TRBJ1-5; 8 positions agree with TRBD1. Germline values: CDR1 MNHEY, CDR2 SVGAGI. This CDR3 is 14 amino acids long. With V trimmed by 2 bases and J by 4 bases, 1 base remained unmatched. The CDR3 nucleotides read TGTGCCAGCAGTTACCAGGGGGCTAATCAGCCCCAGCATTTT. This gives the protein CASSYQGANQPQHF.

The rearrangement uses TRBV2 and TRBJ1-1; 8 nucleotides agree with TRBD1. Unmatched junction bases numbered 9, after V lost 6 bases and J lost 6 bases. The CDR3 spans 14 residues. Germline V gene sequence: CDR1 SNHLY, CDR2 FYNNEI. Written as DNA, the CDR3 is TGTGCCAGCAGAGCACAGGGGGAGTGGGCTGAAGCTTTCTTT. The encoded protein is CASRAQGEWAEAFF.

This clone turned up a few times. The chain has TRBV7-8 and TRBJ2-7, with TRBD2 as a possible D gene (5 bases). CDR1 and CDR2 (germline): SGHVS, FQNEAQ. The V end lost 6 bases, the J end lost 0 bases, and 12 bases lay between the germline ends. The CDR3 is 14 amino acids. CDR3 in amino acids: CASRDTSASYEQYF. Here the CDR3 DNA reads TGTGCCAGCAGGGATACTAGTGCCTCCTACGAGCAGTACTTC. Variable domain in full (rest from reference TRBV7-8 and TRBJ2-7): GAGVSQSPRYKVAKRGQDVALRCDPISGHVSLFWYQQALGQGPEFLTYFQNEAQLDKSGLPSDRFFAERPEGSVSTLKIQRTQQEDSAVYLCASRDTSASYEQYFGPGTRLTVT.

The chain uses TRBV5-6 and TRBJ1-5; 9 nucleotides match TRBD1. With V trimmed by 0 bases and J by 2 bases, 6 bases remained unmatched. The CDR3 sequence is 17 residues long. CDR1 is SGHDT, CDR2 YYEEEE, per germline. CDR3 sequence reads: CASSLGQGDPRNQPQHF. The CDR3 bases are TGTGCCAGCAGCTTGGGACAGGGGGACCCGCGCAATCAGCCCCAGCATTTT. The whole variable domain, filled in from reference TRBV5-6 and TRBJ1-5, reads DAGVTQSPTHLIKTRGQQVTLRCSPKSGHDTVSWYQQALGQGPQFIFQYYEEEERQRGNFPDRFSGHQFPNYSSELNVNALLLGDSALYLCASSLGQGDPRNQPQHFGDGTRLSIL.

The chain uses TRBV13 and TRBJ2-1; TRBD1 aligns across 8 bases. CDR1 and CDR2 from the germline V gene are PRHDT and FYEKMQ (reference sequence). After removal of 3 bases from V and 7 bases from J, the junction contained 11 bases not matched to a gene. There are 16 residues in the CDR3. CDR3 in amino acids: CASSFTDRVWGNEQFF. The CDR3, as DNA: TGTGCCAGCAGCTTTACGGACAGGGTTTGGGGGAATGAGCAGTTCTTC.

The chain has TRBV29-1 and TRBJ2-1, with TRBD2 identical over 16 bases. Trimming took 1 base from V and 3 from J; bases not matched to a gene: 6. This CDR3 has 18 residues. Germline loops: CDR1 SQVTM, CDR2 ANQGSEA. The CDR3 DNA follows: TGCAGCGTTGAAGGGACGGGACTAGCGGGGGGGCGCTACAATGAGCAGTTCTTC. Protein sequence: CSVEGTGLAGGRYNEQFF.

J is TRBJ2-7 and V is TRBV4-2, with 8 bases matching TRBD1. Germline V gene data show CDR1 as LGHNA and CDR2 as YNFKEQ. This CDR3 region has 16 residues. The J segment lost 4 bases and the V segment lost 1 base, leaving 9 bases of the junction unmatched. In nucleotides, the CDR3 is TGTGCCAGCAGCCAAGTCCCCCGGACAGGGATATACGAGCAGTACTTC. It is translated as CASSQVPRTGIYEQYF.

The V call is TRBV6-4, the J call TRBJ2-1; D might be TRBD1 (6 bases). This CDR3 spans 16 amino acids. The germline V and J ends were trimmed by 2 bases and 6 bases, with 17 bases remaining between them. Looked up from germline, CDR1 is MRHNA and CDR2 is SNTAGT. The CDR3: CASSDGLAGESNEQFF. Written as DNA, the CDR3 is TGTGCCAGCAGTGACGGATTGGCAGGGGAATCCAATGAGCAGTTCTTC.

This clone has just a few counts. The CDR3 protein is CASRSRQNTEAFF. CDR3 sequence (DNA): TGTGCCAGCAGATCGAGACAGAACACTGAAGCTTTCTTT. V and J are TRBV7-9 and TRBJ1-1; D call uncertain. Trimming shortened V by 6 bases and J by 1 base, and 9 bases separated the two germline ends. Germline V gene lookup returns CDR1 SEHNR and CDR2 FQNEAQ (reference sequence). This CDR3 is 13 amino acids long.

This clone occurred once. The genes are TRBV7-6 and TRBJ2-1, with TRBD2 as a possible D gene (6 bases). CDR1 and CDR2 (germline): SGHVS, FNYEAQ. The V and J ends lost 5 bases and 0 bases respectively, with 8 bases between them. The CDR3 runs to 14 residues. The CDR3 region has the DNA TGTGCCAGCAGCCGGAGGGACTCCTACAATGAGCAGTTCTTC. It codes for CASSRRDSYNEQFF.

The chain combines TRBV29-1 with TRBJ1-5; TRBD1 is a possible D gene (6 bases). Germline V gene lookup returns CDR1 SQVTM and CDR2 ANQGSEA. The V end lost 7 bases, the J end lost 0 bases, and 13 bases lay between the germline ends. This CDR3 has 14 amino acids. CDR3 sequence: CSARTANSNQPQHF. The CDR3 bases are TGCAGCGCACGGACAGCTAATAGCAATCAGCCCCAGCATTTT.

There are many counts of this clone. The V and J genes are TRBV2 and TRBJ1-5; the match to TRBD1 covers 12 bases. V lost 6 bases to trimming and J lost 2 bases; unmatched junction nucleotides: 8. The CDR3 loop spans 17 amino acids. Germline V CDR1 and CDR2: SNHLY, FYNNEI. Written as DNA, the CDR3 is TGTGCCAGCAGCCCCGGGACAGGGGGCGCGGGCAATCAGCCCCAGCATTTT. Its translation: CASSPGTGGAGNQPQHF.

This chain links TRBV27 with TRBJ2-5, with 8 bases lining up with TRBD2. The germline V gene has CDR1 MNHEY and CDR2 SMNVEV (reference sequence). The V gene end was trimmed by 4 bases and the J gene end by 6 bases; junction bases not matched to a gene: 1. This CDR3 region has 12 residues. The CDR3 is CASSSGGQTQYF. The CDR3 DNA sequence: TGTGCCAGCAGTTCGGGGGGGCAGACCCAGTACTTC.

This rearrangement joins TRBV9 to TRBJ1-6; TRBD1 might be the D (6 bases). Germline V gives CDR1 SGDLS, CDR2 YYNGEE. CDR3 size: 16 residues. V lost 4 bases to trimming and J lost 10 bases, with 21 bases between them. The CDR3 DNA sequence: TGTGCCAGCAGCCCGAGCCCCAGGGGAGCCTACTCACCCCTCCACTTT. Translation: CASSPSPRGAYSPLHF.

The genes are TRBV4-1 and TRBJ2-4; 8 positions agree with TRBD1. CDR3 length equals 20 residues. Germline V gene data show CDR1 as MGHRA and CDR2 as YSYEKL. Germline trimming cut 2 bases from V and 0 bases from J; bases unmatched to any gene: 15. CDR3 loop: CASSQQPGQGGWLAKNIQYF. DNA of the CDR3: TGCGCCAGCAGCCAACAACCAGGACAGGGCGGATGGCTAGCCAAAAACATTCAGTACTTC.